This is a list of T cell receptor beta chains from one sample in a study of T-cell memory formation after mild COVID-19. TCRdb re-called the 5' RACE reads with MiXCR, one entry per CDR3 protein. In the table there are about 340,000 distinct CDR3 sequences, 10% to 15% of which are singletons. Material: PBMCs or a T cell subset sorted from them (not recorded which). The receptors stem from a man aged 18 to 30 who had mild COVID-19 (a few samples of this study predate the infection). Cell type and time point are not known. The CDR3 runs from the conserved cysteine through the conserved F or W.

CASSRAGVEETQYF | TRBJ2-5 | 14 | TRBV6-2/TRBV6-3
CASSTVNEQYF | TRBJ2-7 | 11 | TRBV25-1
CASRRTGGNTGELFF | TRBJ2-2 | 15 | TRBV6-2/TRBV6-3
CASSFGLGQGQETQYF | TRBJ2-5 | 16 | TRBV5-1
CASSFLGRDTGELFF | TRBJ2-2 | 15 | TRBV4-3
CASRTTGIGEEQYF | TRBJ2-7 | 14 | TRBV6-1
CASSLPSVSRGEQFF | TRBJ2-1 | 15 | TRBV28
CASSPTSGGSNEQFF | TRBJ2-1 | 15 | TRBV4-3
CSARTVGNQPQHF | TRBJ1-5 | 13 | TRBV20-1
CASSPTGEPGGYTF | TRBJ1-2 | 14 | TRBV9
CATSRAGANVLTF | TRBJ2-6 | 13 | TRBV15
CASSWGGHEQYF | TRBJ2-7 | 12 | TRBV5-1
CASSVDCDPSYEQYF | TRBJ2-7 | 15 | TRBV9
CASSSDRLAGRDTQYF | TRBJ2-3 | 16 | TRBV7-2
CASSVGADRSSYEQYF | TRBJ2-7 | 16 | TRBV9
CASSKGQFSTMNTEAFF | TRBJ1-1 | 17 | TRBV11-2
CASSPGGIRPYEQYF | TRBJ2-7 | 15 | TRBV9
CSVRIRTDTQYF | TRBJ2-3 | 12 | TRBV20-1
CSASPLAGGSYNEQFF | TRBJ2-1 | 16 | TRBV20-1
CASSLVRGQNIQYF | TRBJ2-4 | 14 | TRBV7-2
CASSQVWTGTLREPQHF | TRBJ1-5 | 17 | TRBV4-3
CAGRQGAGWTGELFF | TRBJ2-2 | 15 | TRBV11-2
CASSSGEGYGEQFF | TRBJ2-1 | 14 | TRBV14
CATSDEGSSAGYTF | TRBJ1-2 | 14 | TRBV24-1
CASSVDSGGEYTDTQYF | TRBJ2-3 | 17 | TRBV9
CATSRDRILAYNEQFF | TRBJ2-1 | 16 | TRBV15
CASSLTSLGSPLHF | TRBJ1-6 | 14 | TRBV7-9
CASSQREVTGNYNEQFF | TRBJ2-1 | 17 | TRBV5-6
CASGAGTYEQYF | TRBJ2-7 | 12 | TRBV18
CASSEGPAGSNEQFF | TRBJ2-1 | 15 | TRBV2
CRSPGTSNEQFF | TRBJ2-1 | 12 | TRBV20-1
CASSPDTDIQYF | TRBJ2-4 | 12 | TRBV18
CASTSTTSGAGEQFF | TRBJ2-1 | 15 | TRBV2
CASSVAGGLVETQYF | TRBJ2-5 | 15 | TRBV9
CASSPSTLGNTEAFF | TRBJ1-1 | 15 | TRBV11-2
CASRVQLALLETQYF | TRBJ2-5 | 15 | TRBV6-1
CASSQDLGTRLSSGELFF | TRBJ2-2 | 18 | TRBV4-2
CASSDRGANTEAFF | TRBJ1-1 | 14 | TRBV5-1
CATSRDDAAREQYF | TRBJ2-7 | 14 | TRBV15
CASSPGHPAHEQYF | TRBJ2-7 | 14 | TRBV18
CSARNPGRRRGTDTQYF | TRBJ2-3 | 17 | TRBV20-1
CASSLGRIGYQPQHF | TRBJ1-5 | 15 | TRBV5-6
CASSSSYRGLATQYF | TRBJ2-5 | 15 | TRBV12-3/TRBV12-4
CASSLGASPDTDTQYF | TRBJ2-3 | 16 | TRBV5-6
CASSLVPGLGYNEQFF | TRBJ2-1 | 16 | TRBV5-1
CASSESGRGTEAFF | TRBJ1-1 | 14 | TRBV7-9
CASSRGQEQFF | TRBJ2-1 | 11 | TRBV3-1
CASSLNRGNTEAFF | TRBJ1-1 | 14 | TRBV5-5
CASSLGTGGRHEKLFF | TRBJ1-4 | 16 | TRBV5-1
CASSPRYAGARNNEQFF | TRBJ2-1 | 17 | TRBV28
CASSHSKGVGEQYF | TRBJ2-7 | 14 | TRBV4-3
CASSPGVSGRNEQFF | TRBJ2-1 | 15 | TRBV11-3
CASSLEGYPAFF | TRBJ1-1 | 12 | TRBV7-6
CASRRGIQPQHF | TRBJ1-5 | 12 | TRBV2